A selection of T cell receptor beta chains follows, all from one sample in a study of Graves' ophthalmopathy and Graves' hyperthyroidism. TCRdb reprocessed the multiplex PCR reads with MiXCR, giving one entry per CDR3 protein. The sample records a few hundred thousand distinct CDR3 sequences, approximately 17% being singletons. The specimen sequenced was peripheral blood. The receptors stem from an adult woman with stable Graves' hyperthyroidism. CDR3s leave out the opening cysteine and the closing phenylalanine or tryptophan.

v_call	j_call	cdr3_aa
TRBV25-1	TRBJ2-5	ASNAGSQETQY
TRBV28	TRBJ1-2	ASNPGPSDYGYT
TRBV20-1	TRBJ2-1	SARGVTGTGIYNEQF
TRBV12-3/TRBV12-4	TRBJ2-5	ASSGAGEEEETQY
TRBV6-5	TRBJ2-5	ASSLAGAAMTQY
TRBV19	TRBJ1-1	ASRLPGTEAF
TRBV28	TRBJ1-2	ASLTGWSTYGYT
TRBV7-9	TRBJ2-2	ASSSGTENTGELF
TRBV3-1	TRBJ2-2	ASSQDRPNTGELF
TRBV14	TRBJ2-7	ASSRFQSHEQY
TRBV6-1	TRBJ1-2	ASSPDGQTYGYT
TRBV12-3/TRBV12-4	TRBJ2-6	ASSLGGANVLT
TRBV12-3/TRBV12-4	TRBJ2-2	ASSLLSRVNTGELF
TRBV12-3/TRBV12-4	TRBJ2-3	ASSLGLDGPDTQY
TRBV6-2/TRBV6-3	TRBJ1-5	ASNNGGKPQH
TRBV6-1	TRBJ2-7	AISPITSDEQY
TRBV7-8	TRBJ1-1	ASSLREGYLNTEAF
TRBV4-1	TRBJ1-3	ASSQPGQQNSGNTIY
TRBV29-1	TRBJ1-1	SVVLTSGNTEAF
TRBV12-3/TRBV12-4	TRBJ2-7	ASSLARGAEQY
TRBV28	TRBJ2-7	ASSQLYEQY
TRBV20-1	TRBJ2-2	SARRLGGDRNTGELF
TRBV6-5	TRBJ2-7	ASSYSEPGQGYEQY
TRBV24-1	TRBJ2-7	ATSDTRQGDYEQY
TRBV12-3/TRBV12-4	TRBJ1-2	ASSLRDSYGYT
TRBV3-1	TRBJ1-2	ASSQWDGYT
TRBV7-2	TRBJ2-5	ASSFELGETQY
TRBV16	TRBJ2-5	ASSQVSWETQY
TRBV7-2	TRBJ2-5	ASTPTSGGQETQY
TRBV4-1	TRBJ2-3	ASSQAPMGQGITDTQY
TRBV28	TRBJ2-7	ASSPPHREYEQY
TRBV25-1	TRBJ1-1	ASSEFTGALRTEAF
TRBV18	TRBJ2-2	ASSPPKGANTGELF
TRBV6-5	TRBJ2-7	ASSYGINYERY
TRBV28	TRBJ1-2	ASRGGRTRVYGYT
TRBV11-2	TRBJ2-2	ASSSRTETGELF
TRBV4-1	TRBJ2-7	ASSRDRSYEQY
TRBV6-5	TRBJ2-2	ASSWTGGGGELF
TRBV11-2	TRBJ2-7	ASRAGSSSYEQY
TRBV12-3/TRBV12-4	TRBJ2-2	ASSYQGANTGELF
TRBV12-5	TRBJ2-7	ASCAGAYEQY
TRBV9	TRBJ1-3	ASSVGRGMPSGNIIY
TRBV4-3	TRBJ1-1	ASSQWGRLPF
TRBV6-1	TRBJ2-7	ASSRQALAYEQY
TRBV3-1	TRBJ2-5	ASSPVPGLAGQETQY
TRBV3-1	TRBJ2-7	ASSQDTGFLREQY
TRBV30	TRBJ2-5	AWSLRTSGRPETQY
TRBV28	TRBJ1-2	ASSLGVGNYGYT
TRBV29-1	TRBJ2-5	SVEGGLAEETQY
TRBV12-3/TRBV12-4	TRBJ2-7	ASSSDRPYEQY
TRBV7-2	TRBJ2-5	ASSHLWGEKETQY
TRBV4-1	TRBJ1-2	ASSTTGLGGYT
TRBV11-2	TRBJ2-7	ASSLSTGRNEQY
TRBV28	TRBJ2-7	ASTPDRGRDEQY